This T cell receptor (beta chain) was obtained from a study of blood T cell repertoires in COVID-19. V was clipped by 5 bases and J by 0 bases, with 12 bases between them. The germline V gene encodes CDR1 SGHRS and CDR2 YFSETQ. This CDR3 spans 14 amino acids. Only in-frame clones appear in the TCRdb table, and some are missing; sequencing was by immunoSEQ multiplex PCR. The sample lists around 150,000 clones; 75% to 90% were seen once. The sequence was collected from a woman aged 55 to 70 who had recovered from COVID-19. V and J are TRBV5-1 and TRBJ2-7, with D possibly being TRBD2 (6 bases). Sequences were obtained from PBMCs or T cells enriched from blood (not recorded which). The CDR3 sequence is CASRWGVSSYEQYF. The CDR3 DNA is TGCGCCAGCAGGTGGGGGGTAAGCTCCTACGAGCAGTACTTC.